This T cell receptor (beta chain) was recorded in a study of T cell responses to AZD1222 COVID-19 vaccine. Study-level results: Baseline seropositivity characterized only a handful of AZD1222 recipients. Dominant at 160-218 and 743-854, vaccine-associated CD4 TCRs also spanned spike. Clonal diversity was possibly underestimated, and the donors were mostly white British, with more females. Unmutated variant regions are reportedly targeted by nearly half of spike-specific TCRs.

A remark on this clone: Its antigen is unknown.

Using immunoSEQ multiplex PCR, the repertoire was profiled, and TCRdb retains in-frame clones only, with some absent. In the table there are about 160,000 clones, roughly 90% of which are singletons. Germline-derived CDR1 and CDR2 are SGHAT and FQNNGV. V lost 6 bases, J lost 0 bases, and 5 bases stayed unmatched. The CDR3 has 15 residues. This chain joins TRBV11-2 and TRBJ1-3; 7 bases are shared with TRBD1. The material sequenced was peripheral blood, taken on day 0 of AZD1222 vaccination. The clonotype originates from an adult in good health. The CDR3 is CASRPGGSSGNTIYF. Written as DNA, the CDR3 is TGTGCCAGCAGACCAGGGGGGAGCTCTGGAAACACCATATATTTT.